This T cell receptor (beta chain) was obtained from a study of T cell changes during pregnancy in multiple sclerosis. Data came from immunoSEQ multiplex PCR; TCRdb stores just in-frame clones and leaves some out. The sample holds around 100,000 clones, over 80% seen once. The V and J ends lost 4 bases and 5 bases, in that order; junction bases with no gene match: 16. Germline V gene sequence: CDR1 SGHTA, CDR2 FQGTGA. The CDR3 covers 19 residues. The sample here was peripheral blood, taken after pregnancy. This receptor was identified in a female donor with multiple sclerosis, enrolled in a pregnancy study. The rearrangement links TRBV7-3 to TRBJ2-7, with TRBD2 matching over 14 bases. CDR3 sequence reads: CASSSLPGLAGEGKNEQYF. The CDR3 DNA sequence: TGTGCCAGCAGCTCTTTACCGGGACTAGCGGGAGAGGGAAAAAACGAGCAGTACTTC.